These T cell receptor beta chains were read from a single sample in a study of cytomegalovirus exposure and HLA in healthy donors. Profiled with immunoSEQ multiplex PCR; TCRdb holds only in-frame clones, not every one. The top ten hold less than 4.5% of the sample, which has about 89,000 clones, approximately 77% seen once. Source material: PBMCs. These receptors came from a man aged 30-40 years in good health and CMV-seronegative. CDR3s include the opening cysteine and the closing phenylalanine or tryptophan. Only some rows state a clone size, as once, few, many or a class for expanded clones.

V gene	J gene	clone size	CDR3 protein
TRBV4-1	TRBJ1-1	NA	CASSQDPARVGTEAFF
TRBV5-4	TRBJ2-3	NA	CASSTGLAALSTDTQYF
TRBV30	TRBJ1-1	NA	CAWRDSNTEAFF
TRBV29-1	TRBJ2-5	NA	CSVEDRSSLGGETQYF
TRBV6-4	TRBJ2-1	NA	CASRGQPEAYNEQFF
TRBV11-2	TRBJ2-3	NA	CASSLYPSVSGRADTQYF
TRBV30	TRBJ2-7	NA	CAWSPRHEQYF
TRBV29-1	TRBJ2-7	NA	CSVVGGRGAYEQYF
TRBV27	TRBJ1-2	NA	CASSLSRQGAIYGYTF
TRBV7-9	TRBJ1-4	NA	CASSLGGINEKLFF
TRBV7-8	TRBJ2-1	few	CASSLVVGGDLDEQFF
TRBV7-2	TRBJ1-2	NA	CASSSSLGRGRYGYTF
TRBV14	TRBJ2-7	once	CASSPSGYEQYF
TRBV28	TRBJ2-7	NA	CASTDGQGLYEQYF
TRBV27	TRBJ2-1	once	CASSLFGVSGLILSQFF
TRBV27	TRBJ2-7	NA	CASSPRTGTSYEQYF
TRBV7-2	TRBJ2-1	once	CASSPRQGSKFF
TRBV18	TRBJ2-7	NA	CASSPNSYEQYF
TRBV19	TRBJ1-1	few	CASSSIAGANTEAFF
TRBV7-9	TRBJ1-1	NA	CSSSLDLQMNTEAFF
TRBV7-2	TRBJ1-4	NA	CASSLDSYNEKLFF
TRBV7-9	TRBJ2-5	NA	CASSTEETQYF
TRBV7-9	TRBJ2-5	few	CSSRGGWETSGTQETQYF
TRBV28	TRBJ1-5	NA	CASSSPPGQGPQAQHF
TRBV4-3	TRBJ2-2	NA	CASSQGSGLAGTNTGELFF
TRBV11-2	TRBJ1-4	once	CASSTTTPKLFF
TRBV7-9	TRBJ1-6	NA	CASSLAYREDTLHF
TRBV10-1	TRBJ1-1	NA	CASSESTSGRGTEAFF
TRBV18	TRBJ2-1	NA	CASSPPGSNEQFF
TRBV27	TRBJ2-5	NA	CASSLSRTGRSETQYF
TRBV7-8	TRBJ2-3	NA	CASSPREAFGDTQYF
TRBV7-9	TRBJ2-3	few	CASSPRRGGTDTQYF
TRBV6-5	TRBJ1-5	NA	CASSYSAGNQPQHF
TRBV5-1	TRBJ1-1	NA	CASSGQGADTEAFF
TRBV7-6	TRBJ2-2	NA	CASSRLAVNTGELFF
TRBV19	TRBJ2-3	once	CASSIQLAGVSTDTQYF
TRBV30	TRBJ1-6	NA	CAWSGGTGGPSPLHF
TRBV18	TRBJ2-5	few	CASSPRTSGGPATQYF
TRBV4-2	TRBJ2-2	NA	CASSQDQGAMNTGELFF
TRBV5-6	TRBJ1-4	NA	CASSLGLGLNEKLFF
TRBV19	TRBJ2-1	few	CATKTEASGSSEQFF
TRBV27	TRBJ1-2	NA	CASSLSMGGLGYGYTF
TRBV4-1	TRBJ2-1	NA	CASSPRGGPYNEQFF
TRBV7-9	TRBJ2-1	NA	CASSLGSAERFF
TRBV2	TRBJ1-1	NA	CASGAVFAEAFF
TRBV19	TRBJ1-1	NA	CASRMTGTANTEAFF
TRBV6-5	TRBJ2-7	NA	CASSYGGRSYEQYF